This T cell receptor beta chain was recorded in a study of CD8+CD57+ T cells in acquired aplastic anemia. CDR3 and TCR beta VDJ profiling relied on genomic DNA as the template. TCRdb reprocessed the reads via MiXCR and lists one record per CDR3 protein. Found here are some 180,000 distinct CDR3 sequences, more than 60% of them singletons; the top ten hold about 44%. Individuals selected for sequencing had exhibited CD8+CD57+ cell expansion on flow cytometry. This TCR derives from a human donor with aplastic anemia. The sequenced material came from sorted CD4+, CD8+, or CD8+CD57+ T cells (not recorded which) from PBMCs.

CDR3 coding DNA: TGTGCCAGCAGCGTAGTGACAGGGGGGGCCTCCTACGAGCAGTACTTC. It translates to CASSVVTGGASYEQYF. V gene TRBV9 combines with J gene TRBJ2-7, with 9 bases matching TRBD1. The CDR3 consists of 16 residues. Germline V gene sequence: CDR1 SGDLS, CDR2 YYNGEE. V shed 0 bases and J 0 bases; nucleotides not matched to a gene: 4.